These T cell receptor beta chains were read from a single sample in a study of technical replicates of blood from several donors. Sequenced by immunoSEQ multiplex PCR; TCRdb stores in-frame clones only, minus some. The sample holds around 80,000 clones; over 75% are singletons and the top ten take 0.3% to 0.45%. Specimen: T cells isolated from PBMCs. The origin of the receptors is a human donor in good health. Each CDR3 is given with its conserved first and last residue. A D gene is named only where the DNA matches it firmly. Size tells how often a clone was seen (once, few, many) or the class of an expanded clone, and some rows leave it out.

clone size: once
D gene: -
J gene: TRBJ1-3
V gene: TRBV19
CDR3 DNA: TGTGCCAGTGCCTCGATTGAGGCGGGGAACACCATATATTTT
CDR3 protein: CASASIEAGNTIYF

clone size: -
D gene: TRBD1
J gene: TRBJ1-1
V gene: TRBV9
CDR3 DNA: TGTGCCAGCAGCACCCGGACAGGGGGCTACACTGAAGCTTTCTTT
CDR3 protein: CASSTRTGGYTEAFF

clone size: once
D gene: TRBD1
J gene: TRBJ2-7
V gene: TRBV27
CDR3 DNA: TGTGCCAGCAGTTTAACGGGACAGGGTTACGAGCAGTACTTC
CDR3 protein: CASSLTGQGYEQYF

clone size: -
D gene: -
J gene: TRBJ2-3
V gene: TRBV9
CDR3 DNA: TGTGCCAGCAGCGTCCGATCACTCGGGCTGACAGACACAGATACGCAGTATTTT
CDR3 protein: CASSVRSLGLTDTDTQYF

clone size: -
D gene: -
J gene: TRBJ2-4
V gene: TRBV25-1
CDR3 DNA: TGTGCCAGCAGTGAAGCTGGGCTTGAGTACTTC
CDR3 protein: CASSEAGLEYF

clone size: -
D gene: TRBD2
J gene: TRBJ2-7
V gene: TRBV6-6
CDR3 DNA: TGTGCCAGCAGCAACCCCGGGACTAGCGGTCTCTACGAGCAGTACTTC
CDR3 protein: CASSNPGTSGLYEQYF

clone size: few
D gene: -
J gene: TRBJ2-1
V gene: TRBV11-3
CDR3 DNA: TGTGCCAGCAGCTCCTTCTCGGTGATCTCCTACAATGAGCAGTTCTTC
CDR3 protein: CASSSFSVISYNEQFF

clone size: once
D gene: -
J gene: TRBJ2-5
V gene: TRBV29-1
CDR3 DNA: TGCAGCGTACAGATATTCCAAGAGACCCAGTACTTC
CDR3 protein: CSVQIFQETQYF

clone size: -
D gene: -
J gene: TRBJ2-5
V gene: TRBV28
CDR3 DNA: TGTGCCAGCTTAGGAACTAGTCTTTTGTTGACCCAGTACTTC
CDR3 protein: CASLGTSLLLTQYF

clone size: once
D gene: -
J gene: TRBJ2-7
V gene: TRBV7-9
CDR3 DNA: TGTGCCAGCAGCTTTGATGGTGGGAGGTCACGCGAGCAGTACTTC
CDR3 protein: CASSFDGGRSREQYF

clone size: once
D gene: TRBD1
J gene: TRBJ1-4
V gene: TRBV6-1
CDR3 DNA: TGTGCCAGCAGTGAAGCGTCAGGGGGGAGGTATAATGAAAAACTGTTTTTT
CDR3 protein: CASSEASGGRYNEKLFF

clone size: -
D gene: TRBD1
J gene: TRBJ1-5
V gene: TRBV5-6
CDR3 DNA: TGTGCCAGCAGCGCCGACAGGGACGATCAGCCCCAGCATTTT
CDR3 protein: CASSADRDDQPQHF

clone size: -
D gene: TRBD1
J gene: TRBJ2-7
V gene: TRBV28
CDR3 DNA: TGTGCCAGCAGCCGCCCCGGGACAGGGGAGGCCGAGCAGTACTTC
CDR3 protein: CASSRPGTGEAEQYF

clone size: -
D gene: -
J gene: TRBJ1-5
V gene: TRBV5-1
CDR3 DNA: TGCGCCAGCAGCTATAGGACAGAGGATAGCAATCAGCCCCAGCATTTT
CDR3 protein: CASSYRTEDSNQPQHF

clone size: -
D gene: -
J gene: TRBJ2-7
V gene: TRBV20-1
CDR3 DNA: TGCAGTGCTCTAGGCAGCTACGAGCAGTACTTC
CDR3 protein: CSALGSYEQYF

clone size: once
D gene: -
J gene: TRBJ1-2
V gene: TRBV2
CDR3 DNA: TGTGCCAGCAGTGAAGTTATACGCGTGGACTATGGCTACACCTTC
CDR3 protein: CASSEVIRVDYGYTF

clone size: -
D gene: -
J gene: TRBJ2-2
V gene: TRBV9
CDR3 DNA: TGTGCCAGCAGCGTCGACATCACCGGGGAGCTGTTTTTT
CDR3 protein: CASSVDITGELFF

clone size: -
D gene: -
J gene: TRBJ1-1
V gene: TRBV28
CDR3 DNA: TGTGCCAGCAGTTTGGGGGCAGGGAGGAACACTGAAGCTTTCTTT
CDR3 protein: CASSLGAGRNTEAFF

clone size: few
D gene: -
J gene: TRBJ1-1
V gene: TRBV9
CDR3 DNA: TGTGCCAGCAGCCCCAGCACGGGTATCTTGAACACTGAAGCTTTCTTT
CDR3 protein: CASSPSTGILNTEAFF

clone size: -
D gene: -
J gene: TRBJ2-1
V gene: TRBV7-9
CDR3 DNA: TGTGCCAGCAGCCCCACGACTAGTGTCAATGAGCAGTTCTTC
CDR3 protein: CASSPTTSVNEQFF

clone size: -
D gene: TRBD2
J gene: TRBJ2-1
V gene: TRBV4-1
CDR3 DNA: TGCGCCAGCAGCCATAATGGCGGGAGGACCTACAATGAGCAGTTCTTC
CDR3 protein: CASSHNGGRTYNEQFF

clone size: few
D gene: TRBD2
J gene: TRBJ2-1
V gene: TRBV7-3
CDR3 DNA: TGTGCCAGCAGCTGGAGCGGGAGGGACGATGAGCAGTTCTTC
CDR3 protein: CASSWSGRDDEQFF

clone size: -
D gene: -
J gene: TRBJ2-3
V gene: TRBV18
CDR3 DNA: TGTGCCAGCTCACCACCCCAAACAGATACGCAGTATTTT
CDR3 protein: CASSPPQTDTQYF

clone size: -
D gene: TRBD1
J gene: TRBJ1-2
V gene: TRBV11-2
CDR3 DNA: TGTGCCAGCAGTCGGACCGGGACAGACTATGGCTACACCTTC
CDR3 protein: CASSRTGTDYGYTF

clone size: once
D gene: -
J gene: TRBJ2-7
V gene: TRBV6-1
CDR3 DNA: TGTGCCAGCAGTCCGGGACTGCCCCACCAATACGAGCAGTACTTC
CDR3 protein: CASSPGLPHQYEQYF

clone size: -
D gene: -
J gene: TRBJ2-4
V gene: TRBV4-1
CDR3 DNA: TGCGCCAGCAGCCGACAAAGGACAGTATTC
CDR3 protein: CASSRQRTVF

clone size: -
D gene: TRBD1
J gene: TRBJ1-4
V gene: TRBV29-1
CDR3 DNA: TGCAGCGCAAGACAGGGAATAGATGAAAAACTGTTTTTT
CDR3 protein: CSARQGIDEKLFF

clone size: -
D gene: TRBD1
J gene: TRBJ2-1
V gene: TRBV9
CDR3 DNA: TGTGCCAGCAGCGTCTACTCGGGGACAGAGCCATACAATGAGCAGTTCTTC
CDR3 protein: CASSVYSGTEPYNEQFF

clone size: -
D gene: -
J gene: TRBJ2-1
V gene: TRBV6-1
CDR3 DNA: TGTGCCAGCAGTGGTACAGGGCCTGAGCAGTTCTTC
CDR3 protein: CASSGTGPEQFF

clone size: -
D gene: -
J gene: TRBJ2-3
V gene: TRBV4-1
CDR3 DNA: TGCGCCAGCAGCCAAGGACCGGGACTCAGCGGCACAGATACGCAGTATTTT
CDR3 protein: CASSQGPGLSGTDTQYF